What follows is one T cell receptor beta chain and its context. The clone's antigen remains unknown. Base qualities are missing; no much larger clone stands one base away. The data are from a study of shared clonotypes between healthy human individuals (TCRdb year 2020). Turning to the overall study: The cohort comprised a couple of women and a few men aged 18 to 49 years. For each donor, CD4 naive and CD4 memory were each run on three plates, CD8 naive on two plates, and CD8 memory on one plate. The study deeply sequenced blood TCR repertoires of about 5 healthy adults to estimate repertoire size and the extent of clonotype sharing between individuals. Different laboratories and diverse techniques were used to prepare libraries and sequence TCR repertoires, to increase sequencing depth and limit assay-specific biases. Between about 0.94 and 8.9 billion PBMCs per donor were obtained by leukapheresis.

What the authors observed across the whole study: Larger estimated clonotype richness was generally found for naive subsets than for memory subsets. When four donors were compared, the shared fraction of clonotypes was roughly 4.8% for naive CD4, 3.5% for naive CD8, roughly 2.3% for memory CD4, and 0.4% for memory CD8. Higher generation probabilities were observed for clonotypes shared by all four sorted-subset donors than for non-shared clonotypes. Because the study included a small number of donors, the genetic and exposure-history diversity represented was limited. Based on pairwise subsampling, the degree of clonotype sharing among donors was expected to be affected by sequencing depth. Rarefaction of sorted-subset datasets indicated incomplete sequencing despite the large sequencing depth. Only blood was sampled, and tissue TCR repertoires likely differ from those in blood.

From the cysteine up to the phenylalanine, the CDR3 has a length of 15 residues. The entry retains the CDR3 DNA only, 45 bases that are in frame from base 1. As encoded in the germline V gene, CDR1 is LGHNA while CDR2 is YSLEER. V is pared back by 0 bases and J by 1 base, with 8 bases lying between the germline termini. The donors were healthy, HIV-negative adults who had no recently reported acute infections or vaccinations. Every donor was a Caucasian adult residing in Nashville, Tennessee, USA. CD4+ T cells were enriched through magnetic negative selection, after which naive cells were positively selected on CD45RA and the remaining negative fraction served as the memory subset. Blood was collected by leukapheresis, and PBMCs were isolated by Ficoll-Histopaque density gradient centrifugation and then cryopreserved in liquid nitrogen vapor phase. Purity and quantity of every magnetically sorted T cell population were checked by analytical flow cytometry. Genomic DNA was isolated from each sorted fraction and quantified by UV absorbance on a Nanodrop 2000c.

Using the deep immunoSEQ assay, multiplex PCR amplified TCR CDR3 regions from genomic DNA. Genomic DNA extracted from each cell subset was distributed evenly over all wells of several immunoSEQ 96-well plates, and each plate served as one replicate. For sorted subsets, approximately 210 ng genomic DNA, equal to 30,000 or so T cell genomes, was loaded into each replicate PCR. The purified libraries were quantified using a Qubit 3.0 fluorometer, sized with a Bioanalyzer 2100, and then quantified again using the KAPA Library Quantification kit. Every immunoSEQ 96-well plate was sequenced on a separate single-read 150-cycle Illumina NextSeq 550 flow cell. Concerning the study's data processing: Because only junctional sequences without quality scores were contained in the immunoSEQ output, filtering matching that applied to full-length reads could not be performed. Sequences were annotated with PyIR, a Python wrapper for IgBLAST v1.9, using IMGT germline references to assign V/J genes and CDR3. Any read was removed if the V/J assignment was weak (E-value above 1e-6), the CDR3 was missing, or the read contained stop codons, out-of-frame junctions, or ambiguous translated residues. V3J clonotypes were defined as sequences sharing the same inferred V gene, J gene, and CDR3 amino acid sequence. Percentage overlap between repertoires was computed as shared unique clonotypes divided by the size of the smaller repertoire. Repertoire richness was assessed with RTK rarefaction, the Chao1 estimator, and Recon v2.1 estimates of unobserved clonotypes. Generation probabilities for all TCRbeta clonotypes obtained by the gDNA method from a handful of donors were computed using OLGA. Held by TCRdb, this immuneACCESS table contains in-frame sequences only and omits some clones. Under half of the omission traces to an unresolved V gene where checked; the cause of the rest is unknown. That table furnishes V, J and clone size, whereas the DNA furnished D and trimming. This sample holds a few million clones; over 85% were observed only once. The ten largest account for under 0.45% of the sample.

The clonotype comes from a man between 18 and 35 years old in good health. Some clones in this sample may be carry-over from other donors' samples. Sequenced sample: naive CD4+ T cells from PBMCs. The intended sense of this specimen's cell subset or site label: CD45RA+ positively selected. The rearrangement combines TRBV4-3 with TRBJ2-3, with the D gene call left open. For the CDR3, the sequence is CASSQEAVGTDTQYF. The nucleotide sequence reads as follows: TGCGCCAGCAGCCAAGAGGCGGTTGGCACAGATACGCAGTATTTT.